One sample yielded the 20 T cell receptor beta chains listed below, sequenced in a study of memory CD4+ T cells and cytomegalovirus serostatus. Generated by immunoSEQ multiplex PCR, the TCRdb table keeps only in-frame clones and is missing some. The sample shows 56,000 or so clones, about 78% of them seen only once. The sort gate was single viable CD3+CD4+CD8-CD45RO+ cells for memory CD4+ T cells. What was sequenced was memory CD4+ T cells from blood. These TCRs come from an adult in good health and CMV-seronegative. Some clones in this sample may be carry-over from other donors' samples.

Here the CDR3 reads CASSTPSLQVAYEQYF. Written as DNA, the CDR3 is TGTGCCAGCAGTACCCCTTCCTTGCAGGTAGCCTACGAGCAGTACTTC. The chain uses TRBV28 and TRBJ2-7; no clear D gene. The CDR3 sequence is 16 residues long. Germline loops: CDR1 MDHEN, CDR2 SYDVKM. V lost 5 bases and J 2 bases, leaving 19 bases between the germline ends.

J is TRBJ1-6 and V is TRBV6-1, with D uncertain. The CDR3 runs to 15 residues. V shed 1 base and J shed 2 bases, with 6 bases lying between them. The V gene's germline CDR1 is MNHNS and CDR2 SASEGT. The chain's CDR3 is CASSEGVTYNSPLHF. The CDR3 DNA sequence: TGTGCCAGCAGTGAAGGGGTCACCTATAATTCACCCCTCCACTTT.

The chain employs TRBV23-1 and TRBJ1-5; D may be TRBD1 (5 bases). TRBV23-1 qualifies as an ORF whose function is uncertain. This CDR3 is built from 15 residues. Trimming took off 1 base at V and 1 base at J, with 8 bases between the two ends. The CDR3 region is CASSQFRDSNQPQHF. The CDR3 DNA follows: TGCGCCAGCAGTCAATTCCGGGACAGCAATCAGCCCCAGCATTTT.

For the CDR3, the DNA is TGTGCCAGCAGATCCCCGGGACAGGGGCGGAACACCGGGGAGCTGTTTTTT. Translating it yields CASRSPGQGRNTGELFF. This chain links TRBV11-2 with TRBJ2-2, with 10 positions matching TRBD1. CDR1 SGHAT and CDR2 FQNNGV come from the germline V gene. V was pared by 6 bases and J by 1 base, with 8 bases of the junction left unmatched. The CDR3 is 17 residues long.

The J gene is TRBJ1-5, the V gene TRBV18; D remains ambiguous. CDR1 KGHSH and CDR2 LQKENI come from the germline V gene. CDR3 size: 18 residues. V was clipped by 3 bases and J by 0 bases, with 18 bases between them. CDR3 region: CASSPVRDKALSNQPQHF. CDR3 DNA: TGTGCCAGCTCACCGGTGAGGGATAAGGCCCTTAGCAATCAGCCCCAGCATTTT.

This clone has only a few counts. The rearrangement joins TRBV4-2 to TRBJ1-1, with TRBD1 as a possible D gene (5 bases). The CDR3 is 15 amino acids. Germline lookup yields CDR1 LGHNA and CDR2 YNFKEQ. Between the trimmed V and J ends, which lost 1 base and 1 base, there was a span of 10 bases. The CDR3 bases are TGTGCCAGCAGCCAAGTGGGAGGGGCGAACACTGAAGCTTTCTTT. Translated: CASSQVGGANTEAFF.

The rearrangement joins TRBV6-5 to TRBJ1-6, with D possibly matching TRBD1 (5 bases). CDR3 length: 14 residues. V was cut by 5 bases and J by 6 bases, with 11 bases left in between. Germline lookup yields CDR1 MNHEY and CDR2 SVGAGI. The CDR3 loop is CASSATETNSPLHF. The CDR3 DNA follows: TGTGCCAGCAGTGCGACAGAGACTAATTCACCCCTCCACTTT.

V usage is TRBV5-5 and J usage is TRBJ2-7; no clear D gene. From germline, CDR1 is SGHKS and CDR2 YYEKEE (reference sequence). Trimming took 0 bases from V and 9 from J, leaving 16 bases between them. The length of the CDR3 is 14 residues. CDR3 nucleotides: TGTGCCAGCAGCTTGGCCCTTCCGGGTACGGGGCAGTACTTC. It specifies CASSLALPGTGQYF.

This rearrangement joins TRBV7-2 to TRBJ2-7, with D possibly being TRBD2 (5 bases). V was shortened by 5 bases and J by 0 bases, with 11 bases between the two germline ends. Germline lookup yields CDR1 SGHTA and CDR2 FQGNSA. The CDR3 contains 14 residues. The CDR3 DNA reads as TGTGCCAGCAGCCGGGATCCTAGCTCCTACGAGCAGTACTTC. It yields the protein CASSRDPSSYEQYF.

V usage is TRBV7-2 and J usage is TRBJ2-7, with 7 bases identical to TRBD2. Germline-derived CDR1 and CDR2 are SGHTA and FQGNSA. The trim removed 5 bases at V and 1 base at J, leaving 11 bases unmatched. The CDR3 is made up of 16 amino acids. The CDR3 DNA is TGTGCCAGCAGCCCAAGGGGCGGGAGTAGATCCTACGAGCAGTACTTC. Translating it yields CASSPRGGSRSYEQYF.

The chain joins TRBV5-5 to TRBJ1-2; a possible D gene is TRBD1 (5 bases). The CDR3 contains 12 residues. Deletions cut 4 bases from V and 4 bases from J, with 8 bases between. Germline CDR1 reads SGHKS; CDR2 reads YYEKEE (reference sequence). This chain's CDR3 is CASSGHLYGYTF. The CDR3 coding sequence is TGTGCCAGCAGCGGACACCTCTATGGCTACACCTTC.

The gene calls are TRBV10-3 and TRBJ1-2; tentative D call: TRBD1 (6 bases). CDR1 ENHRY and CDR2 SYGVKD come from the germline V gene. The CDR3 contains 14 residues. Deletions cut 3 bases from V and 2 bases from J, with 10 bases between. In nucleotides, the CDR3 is TGTGCCATCAGTGAATCCCAGGGGAACTATGGCTACACCTTC. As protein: CAISESQGNYGYTF.

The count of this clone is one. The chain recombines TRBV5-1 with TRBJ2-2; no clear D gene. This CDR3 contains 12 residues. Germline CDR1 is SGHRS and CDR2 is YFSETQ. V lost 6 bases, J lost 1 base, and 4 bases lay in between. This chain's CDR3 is CASKGNTGELFF. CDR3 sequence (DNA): TGCGCCAGCAAAGGGAACACCGGGGAGCTGTTTTTT.

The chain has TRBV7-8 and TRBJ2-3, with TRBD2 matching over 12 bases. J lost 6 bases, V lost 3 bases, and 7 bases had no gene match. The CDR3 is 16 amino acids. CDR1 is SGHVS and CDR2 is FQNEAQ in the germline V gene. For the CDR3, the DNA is TGTGCCAGCAGCTTCCTAGCGGGGGGGTGGATGGATACGCAGTATTTT. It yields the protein CASSFLAGGWMDTQYF.

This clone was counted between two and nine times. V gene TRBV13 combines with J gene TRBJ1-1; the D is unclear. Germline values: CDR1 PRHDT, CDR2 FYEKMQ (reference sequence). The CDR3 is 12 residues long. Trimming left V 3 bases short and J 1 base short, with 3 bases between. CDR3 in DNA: TGTGCCAGCAGCTTCGGGAACACTGAAGCTTTCTTT. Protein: CASSFGNTEAFF.

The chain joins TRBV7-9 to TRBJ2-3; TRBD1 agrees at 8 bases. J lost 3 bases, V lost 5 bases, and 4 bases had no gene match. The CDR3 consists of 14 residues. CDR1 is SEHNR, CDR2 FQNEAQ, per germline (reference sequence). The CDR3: CASSPGTGTDTQYF. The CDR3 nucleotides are TGTGCCAGCAGCCCCGGGACAGGAACAGATACGCAGTATTTT.

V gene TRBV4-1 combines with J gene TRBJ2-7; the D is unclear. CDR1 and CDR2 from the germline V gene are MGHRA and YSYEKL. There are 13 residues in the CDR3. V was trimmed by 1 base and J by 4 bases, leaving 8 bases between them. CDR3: CASSQGELYEQYF. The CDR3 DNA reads TGCGCCAGCAGCCAAGGGGAACTTTACGAGCAGTACTTC.

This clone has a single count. The DNA for the CDR3 is TGTGCCACCAGCAGGGGAGCGGGGGGCCAAGAGACCCAGTACTTC. Its protein product is CATSRGAGGQETQYF. The gene calls are TRBV15 and TRBJ2-5; 9 positions match TRBD2. V was clipped by 3 bases and J by 1 base; unmatched bases: 3. Per germline, CDR1 LNHNV and CDR2 YYDKDF (reference sequence). CDR3 length equals 15 residues. Looking up the rest from reference TRBV15 and TRBJ2-5 gives the full variable domain: DAMVIQNPRYQVTQFGKPVTLSCSQTLNHNVMYWYQQKSSQAPKLLFHYYDKDFNNEADTPDNFQSRRPNTSFCFLDIRSPGLGDTAMYLCATSRGAGGQETQYFGPGTRLLVL.

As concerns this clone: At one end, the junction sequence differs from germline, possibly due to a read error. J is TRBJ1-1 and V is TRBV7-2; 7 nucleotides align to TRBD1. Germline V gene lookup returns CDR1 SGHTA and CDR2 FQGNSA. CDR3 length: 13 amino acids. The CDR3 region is CASSLSQGELLKF. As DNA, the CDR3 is TGTGCCAGCAGCTTAAGCCAGGGGGAATTGCTGAAGTTT.

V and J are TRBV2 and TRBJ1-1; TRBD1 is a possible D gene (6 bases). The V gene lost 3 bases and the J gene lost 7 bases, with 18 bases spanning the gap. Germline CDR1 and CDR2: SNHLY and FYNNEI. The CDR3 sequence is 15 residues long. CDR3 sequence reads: CASSDWPGQPNEAFF. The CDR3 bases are TGTGCCAGCAGTGATTGGCCGGGACAACCAAATGAAGCTTTCTTT.